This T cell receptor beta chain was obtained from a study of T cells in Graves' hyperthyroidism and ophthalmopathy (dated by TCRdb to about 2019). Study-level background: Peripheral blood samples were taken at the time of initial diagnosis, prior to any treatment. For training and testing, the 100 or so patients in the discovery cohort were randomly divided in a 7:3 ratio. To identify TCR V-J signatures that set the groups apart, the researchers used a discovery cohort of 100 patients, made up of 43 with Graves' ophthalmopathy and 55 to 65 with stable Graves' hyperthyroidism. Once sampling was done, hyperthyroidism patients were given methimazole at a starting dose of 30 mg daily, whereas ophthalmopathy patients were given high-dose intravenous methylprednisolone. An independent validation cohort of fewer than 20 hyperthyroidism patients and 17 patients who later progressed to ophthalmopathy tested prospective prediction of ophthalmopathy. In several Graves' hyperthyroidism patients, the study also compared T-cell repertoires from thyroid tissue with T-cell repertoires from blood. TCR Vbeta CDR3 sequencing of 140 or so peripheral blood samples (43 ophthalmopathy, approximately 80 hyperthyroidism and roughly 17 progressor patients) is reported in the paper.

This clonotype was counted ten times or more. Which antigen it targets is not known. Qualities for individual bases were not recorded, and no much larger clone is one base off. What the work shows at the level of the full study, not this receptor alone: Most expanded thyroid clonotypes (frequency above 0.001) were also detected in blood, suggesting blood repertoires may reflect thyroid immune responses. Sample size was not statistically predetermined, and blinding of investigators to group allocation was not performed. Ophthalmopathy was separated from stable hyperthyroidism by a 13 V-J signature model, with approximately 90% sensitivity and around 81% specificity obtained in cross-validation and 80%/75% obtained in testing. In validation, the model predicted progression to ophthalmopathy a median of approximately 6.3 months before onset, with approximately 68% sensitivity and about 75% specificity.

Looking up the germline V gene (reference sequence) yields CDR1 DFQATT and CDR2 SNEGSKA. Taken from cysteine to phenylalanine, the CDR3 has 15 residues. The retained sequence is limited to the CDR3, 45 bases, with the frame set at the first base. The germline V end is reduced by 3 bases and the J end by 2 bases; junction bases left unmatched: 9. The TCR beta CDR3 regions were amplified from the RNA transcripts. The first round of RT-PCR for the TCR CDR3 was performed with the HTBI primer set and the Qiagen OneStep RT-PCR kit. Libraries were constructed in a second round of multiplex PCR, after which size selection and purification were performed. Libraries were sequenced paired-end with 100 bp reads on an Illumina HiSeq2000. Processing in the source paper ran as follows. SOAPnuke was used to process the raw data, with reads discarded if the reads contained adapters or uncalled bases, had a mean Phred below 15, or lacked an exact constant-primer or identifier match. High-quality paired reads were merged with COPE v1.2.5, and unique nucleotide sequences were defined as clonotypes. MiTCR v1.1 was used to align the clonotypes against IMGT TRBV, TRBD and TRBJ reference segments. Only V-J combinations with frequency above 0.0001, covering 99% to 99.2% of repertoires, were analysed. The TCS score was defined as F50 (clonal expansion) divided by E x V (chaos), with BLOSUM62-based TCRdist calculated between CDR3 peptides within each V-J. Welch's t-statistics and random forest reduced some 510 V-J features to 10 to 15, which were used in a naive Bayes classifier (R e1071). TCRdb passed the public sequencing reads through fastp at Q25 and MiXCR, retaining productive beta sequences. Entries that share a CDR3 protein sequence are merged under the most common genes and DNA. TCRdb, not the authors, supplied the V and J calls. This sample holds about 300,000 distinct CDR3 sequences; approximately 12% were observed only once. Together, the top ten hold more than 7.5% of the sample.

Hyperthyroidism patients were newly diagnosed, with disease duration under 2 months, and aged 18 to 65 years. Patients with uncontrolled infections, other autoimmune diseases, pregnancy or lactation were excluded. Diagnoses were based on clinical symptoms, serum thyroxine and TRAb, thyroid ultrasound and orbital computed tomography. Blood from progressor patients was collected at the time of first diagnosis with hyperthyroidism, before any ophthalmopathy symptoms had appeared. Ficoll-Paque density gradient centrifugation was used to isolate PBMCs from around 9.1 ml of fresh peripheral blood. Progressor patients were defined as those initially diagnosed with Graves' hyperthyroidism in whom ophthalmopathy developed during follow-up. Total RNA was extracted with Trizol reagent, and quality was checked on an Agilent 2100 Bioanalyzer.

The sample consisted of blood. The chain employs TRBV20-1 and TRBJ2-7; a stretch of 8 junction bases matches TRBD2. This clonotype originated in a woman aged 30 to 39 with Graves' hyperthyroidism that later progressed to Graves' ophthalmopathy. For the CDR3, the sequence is CSARAVGSGTYEQYF. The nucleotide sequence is TGCAGTGCTAGGGCGGTGGGTAGCGGGACCTACGAGCAGTACTTC.